The 22 T cell receptor beta chains reported below all come from one sample, sequenced in a study of TIL therapy for anti-PD-1-resistant metastatic lung cancer. Sequencing used immunoSEQ v3. The repertoire was sequenced with immunoSEQ multiplex PCR; TCRdb's copy has only in-frame clones and lacks some. The sample shows 54,000 or so clones, about nine tenths of them seen only once. Time point meaning: pre-treatment sample, taken before nivolumab and TIL therapy. The source material was blood, sampled at baseline. The receptors come from a person between 25 and 79 years old with non-small cell lung cancer.

The chain uses TRBV5-1 and TRBJ2-3; D call uncertain. This CDR3 region has 15 residues. The V and J ends lost 4 bases and 2 bases respectively, with 14 bases between them. Germline V gene lookup returns CDR1 SGHRS and CDR2 YFSETQ. For the CDR3, the DNA is TGCGCCAGCAGCCCCACCCCACATGACACAGATACGCAGTATTTT. Residues: CASSPTPHDTDTQYF.

The chain is built from TRBV7-2 and TRBJ1-1; TRBD1 is a possible D gene (5 bases). Trimming shortened V by 6 bases and J by 0 bases, and 8 bases separated the two germline ends. The CDR3 sequence is 13 residues long. The germline gives CDR1 SGHTA, CDR2 FQGNSA. The CDR3, as DNA: TGTGCCAGCAGTACAGGTTTGAACACTGAAGCTTTCTTT. It translates to CASSTGLNTEAFF.

The chain couples TRBV15 to TRBJ2-1, with 14 bases matching TRBD2. The CDR3 spans 18 residues. V trimming: 0 bases; J trimming: 7 bases; junction bases outside the gene matches: 8. From germline, CDR1 is LNHNV and CDR2 YYDKDF (reference sequence). This chain's CDR3 is CATSRDNAGTSGRNEQFF. CDR3 in DNA: TGTGCCACCAGCAGAGATAACGCCGGGACTAGCGGGAGAAATGAGCAGTTCTTC.

The J gene is TRBJ2-3, the V gene TRBV5-1; either TRBD1 or TRBD2 may fit D (5 bases each). V was clipped by 4 bases and J by 1 base, with 22 bases between them. CDR3 length: 18 residues. Germline CDR1 reads SGHRS; CDR2 reads YFSETQ. The CDR3 sequence is CASSRTGTALWGTDTQYF. The CDR3 DNA is TGCGCCAGCAGCCGGACCGGGACGGCGCTTTGGGGCACAGATACGCAGTATTTT.

This chain uses TRBV4-1 with TRBJ2-7; either TRBD1 or TRBD2 may supply D (5 bases each). The CDR3 runs 13 residues. Germline values: CDR1 MGHRA, CDR2 YSYEKL. V was cut by 4 bases and J by 9 bases, with 16 bases left in between. This CDR3 reads CASSLSGTTRQYF. DNA for the CDR3: TGCGCCAGCAGCCTATCCGGGACGACGCGGCAGTACTTC.

CDR3 DNA sequence: TGTGCCAGCAATCCGGCAACTAATGAAAAACTGTTTTTT. Translated, it gives CASNPATNEKLFF. The V gene is TRBV5-5, the J gene TRBJ1-4, with D uncertain. The CDR3 runs 13 residues. Germline loops: CDR1 SGHKS, CDR2 YYEKEE (reference sequence). V lost 6 bases and J 0 bases, leaving 6 bases between the germline ends.

This clone was observed a single time. V and J are TRBV28 and TRBJ1-2; 9 bases map to TRBD1. Losses at the gene ends were 4 bases for V and 8 bases for J; bases not matched to a gene: 8. From germline, CDR1 is MDHEN and CDR2 SYDVKM. The CDR3 has 14 amino acids. The CDR3 sequence is CASSSLQGARGYTF. The CDR3 DNA sequence: TGTGCCAGCAGTTCTCTACAGGGGGCTCGGGGCTACACCTTC.

The chain employs TRBV19 and TRBJ1-5, with a tentative D call TRBD1 (6 bases). The CDR3 is 17 amino acids. V dropped 4 bases and J dropped 4 bases, with 20 bases sitting between them. The V gene's germline CDR1 is LNHDA and CDR2 SQIVND (reference sequence). The CDR3 is CASSSLGLGAGNQPQHF. As DNA, the CDR3 is TGTGCCAGTAGTAGCCTCGGTTTGGGGGCTGGGAATCAGCCCCAGCATTTT.

This clone was found once. The V call is TRBV19, the J call TRBJ2-3; TRBD2 matches at 7 bases. Germline V gene sequence: CDR1 LNHDA, CDR2 SQIVND (reference sequence). The junction had 5 bases not matched to a gene; V was cut back by 1 base and J by 1 base. The CDR3 extends over 16 amino acids. CDR3 loop: CASSIGAAGRTDTQYF. In nucleotides, the CDR3 is TGTGCCAGTAGTATAGGGGCAGCGGGGCGCACAGATACGCAGTATTTT. Combining the CDR3 with reference TRBV19 and TRBJ2-3 gives the whole variable domain DGGITQSPKYLFRKEGQNVTLSCEQNLNHDAMYWYRQDPGQGLRLIYYSQIVNDFQKGDIAEGYSVSREKKESFPLTVTSAQKNPTAFYLCASSIGAAGRTDTQYFGPGTRLTVL.

This chain links TRBV19 with TRBJ1-5, with D uncertain. The germline CDR1 and CDR2 sequences are LNHDA and SQIVND (reference sequence). Trimming stripped 2 bases from V and 7 bases from J, with 6 bases between. CDR3 length equals 12 residues. The CDR3 loop reads CASSIHSQPQHF. As DNA, the CDR3 is TGTGCCAGTAGTATACATAGCCAGCCCCAGCATTTT.

The rearrangement joins TRBV7-8 to TRBJ2-1, with 7 bases matching TRBD1. Germline-derived CDR1 and CDR2 are SGHVS and FQNEAQ. V lost 6 bases, J lost 8 bases, and 7 bases stayed unmatched. This CDR3 comprises 13 residues. CDR3 region: CASSNRGADEQFF. CDR3 DNA: TGTGCCAGCAGTAACAGGGGTGCGGATGAGCAGTTCTTC.

The J gene is TRBJ2-7, the V gene TRBV28, with 7 bases fitting TRBD1. This CDR3 comprises 12 residues. Germline CDR1 is MDHEN and CDR2 is SYDVKM. J was trimmed by 2 bases and V by 10 bases; bases with no gene match: 5. CDR3 in DNA: TGTGCCACCCGACAGGGTACCTACGAGCAGTACTTC. This sequence encodes CATRQGTYEQYF.

The rearrangement joins TRBV12-5 to TRBJ2-3; 14 bases line up with TRBD2. Germline V gene data show CDR1 as LGHNT and CDR2 as FRNRAP. With V trimmed by 1 base and J by 1 base, 10 bases remained unmatched. The CDR3 runs 20 residues. The CDR3 DNA reads as TGTGCTAGTGGTTTGGGAGGGACTAGCGGGAGTGGGGTTGGCACAGATACGCAGTATTTT. This encodes CASGLGGTSGSGVGTDTQYF.

The chain is built from TRBV28 and TRBJ2-7; 10 bases align to TRBD1. CDR1 and CDR2 from the germline V gene are MDHEN and SYDVKM. The V gene end was trimmed by 3 bases and the J gene end by 5 bases; junction bases not matched to a gene: 7. The CDR3 sequence is 15 residues long. The CDR3 loop reads CASSLMGQGTHEQYF. As DNA, the CDR3 is TGTGCCAGCAGTTTGATGGGACAGGGGACTCACGAGCAGTACTTC. Full variable domain (outside the CDR3, taken from reference TRBV28 and TRBJ2-7): DVKVTQSSRYLVKRTGEKVFLECVQDMDHENMFWYRQDPGLGLRLIYFSYDVKMKEKGDIPEGYSVSREKKERFSLILESASTNQTSMYLCASSLMGQGTHEQYFGPGTRLTVT.

The chain uses TRBV5-1 and TRBJ2-7; 8 bases are shared with TRBD1. Germline-derived CDR1 and CDR2 are SGHRS and YFSETQ. V shed 0 bases, J shed 2 bases, and the junction held 7 bases outside the gene matches. The CDR3 length is 16 residues. The CDR3 here is CASSLGHAGQAYEQYF. For the CDR3, the DNA is TGCGCCAGCAGCTTGGGCCACGCGGGACAGGCCTACGAGCAGTACTTC.

The chain joins TRBV21-1 to TRBJ2-1; TRBD1 is taken as the D call from the table, unchecked against the DNA. TRBV21-1 is a pseudogene locus. The CDR3 is made up of 12 amino acids. DNA for the CDR3: TGTGCCAGCAGCACACAGGGGAAAGAGCAGTTCTTC. This gives the protein CASSTQGKEQFF.

The chain employs TRBV12-5 and TRBJ2-3; D is ambiguous. V shed 7 bases and J shed 0 bases, with 8 bases lying between them. CDR3 size: 13 residues. The germline CDR1 and CDR2 sequences are LGHNT and FRNRAP. CDR3 bases: TGTGCTAGTGCCCATTCTAGCACAGATACGCAGTATTTT. It encodes CASAHSSTDTQYF.

The chain combines TRBV6-1 with TRBJ1-2; D is possibly TRBD1 (5 bases). This CDR3 region has 14 residues. V was pared by 0 bases and J by 7 bases, with 12 bases between. Germline V gene sequence: CDR1 MNHNS, CDR2 SASEGT. The CDR3 coding sequence is TGTGCCAGCAGTGAAGCGGGGCAGGGTGGTGGCTACACCTTC. Amino acids: CASSEAGQGGGYTF.

In this sample, this clone turned up once. The gene calls are TRBV12-3 or TRBV12-4 and TRBJ2-7; TRBD1 matches at 7 bases. The CDR3 sequence is 13 residues long. Trimming cost V 2 bases and J 6 bases; bases outside gene matches: 4. The DNA for the CDR3 is TGTGCCAGCAGTTTAAGCGCAGGGGGCGAGCAGTACTTC. Protein product: CASSLSAGGEQYF.

This clone came up once. V usage is TRBV2 and J usage is TRBJ2-7; TRBD1 matches at 10 bases. The V gene's germline CDR1 is SNHLY and CDR2 FYNNEI. The CDR3 loop spans 14 amino acids. V lost 5 bases to trimming and J lost 6 bases; unmatched junction nucleotides: 7. The DNA of the CDR3 is TGTGCCAGCAGTTGGGACAGGGGTCTAACCGAGCAGTACTTC. This gives the protein CASSWDRGLTEQYF.

This chain uses TRBV7-2 with TRBJ2-7; D uncertain. CDR1 and CDR2 (germline): SGHTA, FQGNSA. V was shortened by 4 bases and J by 3 bases, with 7 bases between the two germline ends. The CDR3 has 12 amino acids. The CDR3 loop reads CASSYSLYEQYF. The CDR3 nucleotides are TGTGCCAGCAGCTATTCCCTCTACGAGCAGTACTTC.

V usage is TRBV7-9 and J usage is TRBJ2-5; 8 positions agree with TRBD2. CDR1 is SEHNR and CDR2 is FQNEAQ in the germline V gene (reference sequence). The CDR3 covers 14 residues. V lost 4 bases and J lost 4; bases outside the gene matches: 5. CDR3: CASSSTGGGETQYF. The CDR3 DNA sequence: TGTGCCAGCAGCTCGACCGGGGGGGGAGAGACCCAGTACTTC.